The clone carrying this TCR beta chain was seen repeatedly, ten times or more. The antigen is unknown. The PBMCs were sourced from fresh peripheral blood (around 10 ml). These data are taken from a study of T cells in Graves' hyperthyroidism and ophthalmopathy. Regarding the study as a whole: For ophthalmopathy, model prediction preceded onset by a median about six months. The blood repertoire included most of the expanded thyroid clonotypes above 0.001.

Amplification of TCR beta CDR3 regions used RNA as the template. HTBI primers drove first-round RT-PCR of the TCR CDR3. TCRdb re-called the multiplex PCR reads with MiXCR, one entry per CDR3 protein. This sample has 400,000 to 450,000 distinct CDR3 sequences, with roughly 14% found just once. CDR3 length: 12 amino acids. V dropped 7 bases and J dropped 4 bases, with 11 bases sitting between them. Germline lookup yields CDR1 MDHEN and CDR2 SYDVKM. The sequence came from a man aged 18 to 30 with Graves' ophthalmopathy. The chain carries TRBV28 and TRBJ2-7, with D possibly TRBD2 on 5 matching bases. Sequences were obtained from blood. Here the CDR3 reads CASTLSGYEQYF. For the CDR3, the DNA is TGTGCCAGCACCCTGTCGGGGTACGAGCAGTACTTC.